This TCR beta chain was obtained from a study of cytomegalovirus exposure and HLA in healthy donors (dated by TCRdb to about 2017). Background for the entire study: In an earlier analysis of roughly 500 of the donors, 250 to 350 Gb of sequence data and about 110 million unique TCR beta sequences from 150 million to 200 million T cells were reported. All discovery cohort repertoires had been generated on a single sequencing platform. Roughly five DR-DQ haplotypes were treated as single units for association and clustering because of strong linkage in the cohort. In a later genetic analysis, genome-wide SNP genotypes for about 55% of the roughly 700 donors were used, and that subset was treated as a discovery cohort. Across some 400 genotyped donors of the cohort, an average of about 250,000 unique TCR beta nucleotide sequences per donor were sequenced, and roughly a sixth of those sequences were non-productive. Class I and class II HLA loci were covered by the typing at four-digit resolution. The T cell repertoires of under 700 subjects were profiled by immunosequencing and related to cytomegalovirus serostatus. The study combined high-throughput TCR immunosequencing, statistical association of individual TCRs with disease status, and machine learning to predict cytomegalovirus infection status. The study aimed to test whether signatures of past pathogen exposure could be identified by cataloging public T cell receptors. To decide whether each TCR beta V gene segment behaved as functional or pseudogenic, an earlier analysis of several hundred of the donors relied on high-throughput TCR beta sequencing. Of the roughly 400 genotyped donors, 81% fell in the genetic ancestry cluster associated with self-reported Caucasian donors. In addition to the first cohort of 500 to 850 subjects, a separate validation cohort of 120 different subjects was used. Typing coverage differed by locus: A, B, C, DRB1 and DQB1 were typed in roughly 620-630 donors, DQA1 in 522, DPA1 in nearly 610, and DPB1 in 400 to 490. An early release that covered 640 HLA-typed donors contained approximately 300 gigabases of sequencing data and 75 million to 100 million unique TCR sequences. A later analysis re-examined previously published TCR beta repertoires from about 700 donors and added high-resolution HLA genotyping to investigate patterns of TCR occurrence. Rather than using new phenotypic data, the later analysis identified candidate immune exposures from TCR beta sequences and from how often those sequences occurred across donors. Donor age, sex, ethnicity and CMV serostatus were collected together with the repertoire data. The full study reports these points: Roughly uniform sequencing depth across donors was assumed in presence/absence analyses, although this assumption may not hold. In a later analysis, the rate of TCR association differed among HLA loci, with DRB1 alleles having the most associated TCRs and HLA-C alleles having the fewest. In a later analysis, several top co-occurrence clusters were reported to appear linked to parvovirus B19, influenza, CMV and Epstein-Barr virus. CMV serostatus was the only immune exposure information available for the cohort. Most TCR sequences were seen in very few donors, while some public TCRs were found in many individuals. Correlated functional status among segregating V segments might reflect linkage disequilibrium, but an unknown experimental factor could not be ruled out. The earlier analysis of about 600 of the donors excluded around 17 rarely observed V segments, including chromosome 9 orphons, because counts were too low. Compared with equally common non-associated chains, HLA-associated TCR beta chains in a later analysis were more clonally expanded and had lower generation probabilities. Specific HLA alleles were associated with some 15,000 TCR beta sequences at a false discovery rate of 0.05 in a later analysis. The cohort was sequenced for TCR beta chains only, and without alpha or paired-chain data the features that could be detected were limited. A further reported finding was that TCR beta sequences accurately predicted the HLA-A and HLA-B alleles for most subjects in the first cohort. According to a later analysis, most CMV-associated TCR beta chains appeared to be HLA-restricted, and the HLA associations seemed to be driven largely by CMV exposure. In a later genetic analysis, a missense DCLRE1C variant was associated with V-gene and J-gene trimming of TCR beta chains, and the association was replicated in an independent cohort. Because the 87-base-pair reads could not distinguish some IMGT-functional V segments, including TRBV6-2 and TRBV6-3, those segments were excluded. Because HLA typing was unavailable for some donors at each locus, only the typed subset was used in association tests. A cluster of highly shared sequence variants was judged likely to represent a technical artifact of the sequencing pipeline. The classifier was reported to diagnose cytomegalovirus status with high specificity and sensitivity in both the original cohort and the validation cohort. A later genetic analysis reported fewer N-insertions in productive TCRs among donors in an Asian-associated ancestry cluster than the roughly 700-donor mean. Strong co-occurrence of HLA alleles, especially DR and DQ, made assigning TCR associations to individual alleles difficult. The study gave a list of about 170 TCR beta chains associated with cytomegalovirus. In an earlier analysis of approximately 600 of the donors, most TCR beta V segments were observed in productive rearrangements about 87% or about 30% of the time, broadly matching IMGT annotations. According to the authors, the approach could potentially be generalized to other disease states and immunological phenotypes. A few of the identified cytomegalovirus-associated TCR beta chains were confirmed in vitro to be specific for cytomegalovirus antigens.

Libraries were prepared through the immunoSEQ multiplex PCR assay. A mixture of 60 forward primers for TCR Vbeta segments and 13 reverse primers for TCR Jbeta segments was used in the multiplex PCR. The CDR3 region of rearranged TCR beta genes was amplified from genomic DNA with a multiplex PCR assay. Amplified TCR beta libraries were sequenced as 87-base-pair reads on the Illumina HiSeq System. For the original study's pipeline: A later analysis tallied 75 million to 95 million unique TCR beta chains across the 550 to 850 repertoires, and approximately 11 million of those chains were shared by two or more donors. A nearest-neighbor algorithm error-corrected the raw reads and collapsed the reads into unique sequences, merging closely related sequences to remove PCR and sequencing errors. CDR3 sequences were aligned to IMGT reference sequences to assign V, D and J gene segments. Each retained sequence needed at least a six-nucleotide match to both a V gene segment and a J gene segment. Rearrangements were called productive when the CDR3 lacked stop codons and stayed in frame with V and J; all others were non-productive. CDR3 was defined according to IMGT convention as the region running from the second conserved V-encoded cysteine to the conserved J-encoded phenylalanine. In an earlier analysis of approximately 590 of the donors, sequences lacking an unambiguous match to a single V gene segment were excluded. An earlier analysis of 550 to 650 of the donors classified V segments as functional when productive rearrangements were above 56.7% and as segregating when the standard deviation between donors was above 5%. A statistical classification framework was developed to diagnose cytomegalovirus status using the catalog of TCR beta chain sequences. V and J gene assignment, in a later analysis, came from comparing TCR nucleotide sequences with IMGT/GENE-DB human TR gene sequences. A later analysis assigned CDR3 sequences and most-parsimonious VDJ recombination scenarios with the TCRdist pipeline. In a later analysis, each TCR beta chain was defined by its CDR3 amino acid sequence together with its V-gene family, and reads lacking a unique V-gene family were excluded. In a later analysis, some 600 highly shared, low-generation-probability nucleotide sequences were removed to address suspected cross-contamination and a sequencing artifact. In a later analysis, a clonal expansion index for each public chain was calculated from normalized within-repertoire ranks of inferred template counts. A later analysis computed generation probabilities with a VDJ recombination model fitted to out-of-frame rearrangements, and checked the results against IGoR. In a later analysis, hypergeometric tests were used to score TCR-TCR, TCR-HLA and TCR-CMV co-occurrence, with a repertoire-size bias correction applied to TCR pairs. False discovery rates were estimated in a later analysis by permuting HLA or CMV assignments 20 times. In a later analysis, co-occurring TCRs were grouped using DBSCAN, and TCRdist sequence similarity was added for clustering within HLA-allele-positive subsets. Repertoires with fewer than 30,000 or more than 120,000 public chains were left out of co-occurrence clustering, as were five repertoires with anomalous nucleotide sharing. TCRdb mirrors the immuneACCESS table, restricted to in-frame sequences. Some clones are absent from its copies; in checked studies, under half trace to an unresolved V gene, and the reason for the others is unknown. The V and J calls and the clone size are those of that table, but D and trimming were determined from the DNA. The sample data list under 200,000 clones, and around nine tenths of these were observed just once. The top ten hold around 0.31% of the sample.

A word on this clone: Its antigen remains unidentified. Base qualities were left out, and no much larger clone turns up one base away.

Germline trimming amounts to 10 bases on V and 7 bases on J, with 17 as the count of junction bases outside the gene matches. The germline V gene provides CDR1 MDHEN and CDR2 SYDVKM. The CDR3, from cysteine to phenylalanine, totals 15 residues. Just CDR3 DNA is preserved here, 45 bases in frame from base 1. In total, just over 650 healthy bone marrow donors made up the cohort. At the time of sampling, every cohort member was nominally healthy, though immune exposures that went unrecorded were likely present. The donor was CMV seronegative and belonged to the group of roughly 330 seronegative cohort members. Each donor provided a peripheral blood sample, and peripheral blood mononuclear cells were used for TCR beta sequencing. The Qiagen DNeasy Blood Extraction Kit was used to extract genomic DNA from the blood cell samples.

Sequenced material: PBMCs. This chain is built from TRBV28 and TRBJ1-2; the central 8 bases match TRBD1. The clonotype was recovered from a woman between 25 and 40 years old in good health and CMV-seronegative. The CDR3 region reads CATLVTRQGPGGYTF. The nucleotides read TGTGCCACCCTAGTCACCCGACAGGGGCCGGGTGGCTACACCTTC.